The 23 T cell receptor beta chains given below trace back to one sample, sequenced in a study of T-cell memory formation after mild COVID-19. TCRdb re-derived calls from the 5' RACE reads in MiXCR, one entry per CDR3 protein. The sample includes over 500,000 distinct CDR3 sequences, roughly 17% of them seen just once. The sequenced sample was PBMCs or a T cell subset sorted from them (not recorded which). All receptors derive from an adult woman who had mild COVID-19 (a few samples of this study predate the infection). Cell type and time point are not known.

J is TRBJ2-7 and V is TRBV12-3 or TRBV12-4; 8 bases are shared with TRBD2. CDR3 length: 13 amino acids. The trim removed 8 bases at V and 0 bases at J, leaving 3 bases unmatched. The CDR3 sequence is CASQRGRSYEQYF. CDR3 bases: TGTGCCAGCCAGCGGGGGCGCTCCTACGAGCAGTACTTC.

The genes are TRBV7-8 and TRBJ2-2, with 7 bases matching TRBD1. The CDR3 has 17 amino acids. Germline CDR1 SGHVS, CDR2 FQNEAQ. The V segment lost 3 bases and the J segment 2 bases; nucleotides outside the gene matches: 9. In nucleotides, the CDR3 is TGTGCCAGCAGCTTTCCGCTGAGACAGGGCAACACCGGGGAGCTGTTTTTT. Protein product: CASSFPLRQGNTGELFF. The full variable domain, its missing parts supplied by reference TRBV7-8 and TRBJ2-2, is GAGVSQSPRYKVAKRGQDVALRCDPISGHVSLFWYQQALGQGPEFLTYFQNEAQLDKSGLPSDRFFAERPEGSVSTLKIQRTQQEDSAVYLCASSFPLRQGNTGELFFGEGSRLTVL.

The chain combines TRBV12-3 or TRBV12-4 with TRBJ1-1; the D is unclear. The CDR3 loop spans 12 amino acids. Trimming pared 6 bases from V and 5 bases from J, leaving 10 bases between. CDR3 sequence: CASRGWMTEAFF. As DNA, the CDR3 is TGTGCCAGCAGGGGGTGGATGACTGAAGCTTTCTTT.

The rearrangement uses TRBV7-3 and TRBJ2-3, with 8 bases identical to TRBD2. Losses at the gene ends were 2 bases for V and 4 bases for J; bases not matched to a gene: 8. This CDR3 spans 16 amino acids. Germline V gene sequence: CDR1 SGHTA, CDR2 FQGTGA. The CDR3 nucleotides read TGTGCCAGCAGCTTATCCGGCGGGGGGATAGCAGATACGCAGTATTTT. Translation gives CASSLSGGGIADTQYF.

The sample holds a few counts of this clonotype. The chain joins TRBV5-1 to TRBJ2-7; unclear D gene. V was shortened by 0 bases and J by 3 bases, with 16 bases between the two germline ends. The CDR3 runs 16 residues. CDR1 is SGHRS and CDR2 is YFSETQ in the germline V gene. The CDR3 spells CASSLASGRAYYEQYF. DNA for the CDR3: TGCGCCAGCAGCTTGGCATCAGGTAGAGCATACTACGAGCAGTACTTC.

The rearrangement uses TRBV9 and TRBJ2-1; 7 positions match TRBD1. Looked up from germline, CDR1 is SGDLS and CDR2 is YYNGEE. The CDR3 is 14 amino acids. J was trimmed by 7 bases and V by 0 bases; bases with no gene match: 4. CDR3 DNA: TGTGCCAGCAGCGTAGAGGGGGCGAGTAATGAGCAGTTCTTC. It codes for CASSVEGASNEQFF.

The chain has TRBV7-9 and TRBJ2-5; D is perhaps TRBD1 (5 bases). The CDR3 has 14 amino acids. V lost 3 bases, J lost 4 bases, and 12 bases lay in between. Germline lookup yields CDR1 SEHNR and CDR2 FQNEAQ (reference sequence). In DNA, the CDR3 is TGTGCCAGCAGCTTCGGTGCAGGGCGAGAGACCCAGTACTTC. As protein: CASSFGAGRETQYF. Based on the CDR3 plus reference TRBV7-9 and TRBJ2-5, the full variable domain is DTGVSQNPRHKITKRGQNVTFRCDPISEHNRLYWYRQTLGQGPEFLTYFQNEAQLEKSRLLSDRFSAERPKGSFSTLEIQRTEQGDSAMYLCASSFGAGRETQYFGPGTRLLVL.

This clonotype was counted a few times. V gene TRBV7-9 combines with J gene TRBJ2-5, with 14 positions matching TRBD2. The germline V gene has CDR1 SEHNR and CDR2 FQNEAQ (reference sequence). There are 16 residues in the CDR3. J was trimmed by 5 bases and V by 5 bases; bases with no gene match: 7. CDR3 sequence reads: CASSATSGGARETQYF. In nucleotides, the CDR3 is TGTGCCAGCAGCGCGACTAGCGGGGGGGCCCGGGAGACCCAGTACTTC.

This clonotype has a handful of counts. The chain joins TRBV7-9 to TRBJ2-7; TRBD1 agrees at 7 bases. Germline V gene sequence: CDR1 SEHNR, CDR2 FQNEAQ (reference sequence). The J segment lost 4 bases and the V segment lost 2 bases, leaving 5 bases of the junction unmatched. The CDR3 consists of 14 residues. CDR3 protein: CASSLKGGWYEQYF. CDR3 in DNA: TGTGCCAGCAGCTTAAAAGGGGGCTGGTACGAGCAGTACTTC.

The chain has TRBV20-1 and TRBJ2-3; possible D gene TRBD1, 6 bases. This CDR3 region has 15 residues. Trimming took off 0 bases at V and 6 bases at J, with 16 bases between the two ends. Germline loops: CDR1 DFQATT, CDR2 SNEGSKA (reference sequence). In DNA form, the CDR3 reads TGCAGTGCTAGAGATCCGGTCAGGGGCAGGGATACGCAGTATTTT. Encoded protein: CSARDPVRGRDTQYF.

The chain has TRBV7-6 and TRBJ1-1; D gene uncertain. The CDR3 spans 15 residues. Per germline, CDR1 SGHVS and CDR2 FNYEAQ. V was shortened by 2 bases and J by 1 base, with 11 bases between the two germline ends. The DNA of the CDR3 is TGTGCCAGCAGCTTAAAAGGTGCAGGGAACACTGAAGCTTTCTTT. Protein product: CASSLKGAGNTEAFF. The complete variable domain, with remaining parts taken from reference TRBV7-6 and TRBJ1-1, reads GAGVSQSPRYKVTKRGQDVALRCDPISGHVSLYWYRQALGQGPEFLTYFNYEAQQDKSGLPNDRFSAERPEGSISTLTIQRTEQRDSAMYRCASSLKGAGNTEAFFGQGTRLTVV.

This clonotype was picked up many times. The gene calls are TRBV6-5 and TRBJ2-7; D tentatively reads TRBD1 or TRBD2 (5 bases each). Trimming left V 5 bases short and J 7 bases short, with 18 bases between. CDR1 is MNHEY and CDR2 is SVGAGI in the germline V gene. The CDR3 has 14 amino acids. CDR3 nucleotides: TGTGCCAGCAGTAAACGCAGGGACCTGGGGGAGCAGTACTTC. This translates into CASSKRRDLGEQYF.

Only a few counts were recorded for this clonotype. The CDR3 coding sequence is TGTGCCACCAGTGATGCAGGTTACCAAGAGACCCAGTACTTC. This codes for CATSDAGYQETQYF. The rearrangement uses TRBV24-1 and TRBJ2-5; D remains unclear. The V end was cut by 3 bases, the J end by 0 bases, with 7 bases between. Germline-derived CDR1 and CDR2 are KGHDR and SFDVKD. The CDR3 is made up of 14 amino acids.

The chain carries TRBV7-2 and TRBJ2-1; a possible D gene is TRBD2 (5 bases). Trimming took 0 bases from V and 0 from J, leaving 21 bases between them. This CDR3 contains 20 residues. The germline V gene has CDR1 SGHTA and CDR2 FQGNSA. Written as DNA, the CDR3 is TGTGCCAGCAGCTTAGCTAGACTCAGGCTTTCTACTAGCTCCTACAATGAGCAGTTCTTC. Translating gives CASSLARLRLSTSSYNEQFF.

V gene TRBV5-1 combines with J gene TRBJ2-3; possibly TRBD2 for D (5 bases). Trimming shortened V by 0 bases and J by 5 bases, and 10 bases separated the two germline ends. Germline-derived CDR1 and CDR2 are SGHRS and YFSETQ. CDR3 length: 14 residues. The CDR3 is CASSLAPGGDTQYF. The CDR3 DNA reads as TGCGCCAGCAGCTTGGCCCCCGGAGGAGATACGCAGTATTTT.

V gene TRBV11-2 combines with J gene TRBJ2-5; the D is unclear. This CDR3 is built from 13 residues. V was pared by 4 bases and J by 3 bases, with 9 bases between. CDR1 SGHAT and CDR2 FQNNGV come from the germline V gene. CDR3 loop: CASSSLNKETQYF. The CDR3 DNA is TGTGCCAGCAGCTCCCTAAATAAAGAGACCCAGTACTTC.

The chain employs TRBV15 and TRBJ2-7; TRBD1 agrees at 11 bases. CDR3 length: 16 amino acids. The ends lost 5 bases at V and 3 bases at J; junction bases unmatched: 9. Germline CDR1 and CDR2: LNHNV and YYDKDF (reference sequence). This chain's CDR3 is CATSLRGTGGSYEQYF. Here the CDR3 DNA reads TGTGCCACCAGCCTAAGAGGGACAGGGGGTAGCTACGAGCAGTACTTC.

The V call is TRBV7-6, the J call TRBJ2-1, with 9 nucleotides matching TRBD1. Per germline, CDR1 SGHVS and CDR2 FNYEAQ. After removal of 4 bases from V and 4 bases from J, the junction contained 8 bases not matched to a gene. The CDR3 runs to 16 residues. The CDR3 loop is CASSYMGQGGYNEQFF. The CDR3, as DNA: TGTGCCAGCAGCTACATGGGACAGGGAGGGTACAATGAGCAGTTCTTC.

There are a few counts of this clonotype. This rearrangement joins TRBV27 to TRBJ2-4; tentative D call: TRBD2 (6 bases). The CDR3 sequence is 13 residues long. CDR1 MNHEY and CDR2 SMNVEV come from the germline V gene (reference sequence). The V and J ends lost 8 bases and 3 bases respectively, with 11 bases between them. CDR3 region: CASGTGVKNIQYF. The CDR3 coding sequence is TGTGCCAGCGGGACGGGAGTCAAAAACATTCAGTACTTC.

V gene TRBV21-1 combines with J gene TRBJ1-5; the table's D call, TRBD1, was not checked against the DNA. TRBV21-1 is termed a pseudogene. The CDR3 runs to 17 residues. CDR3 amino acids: CASSNRLRGGGNQPQHF. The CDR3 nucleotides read TGTGCCAGCAGCAACCGCCTAAGGGGCGGAGGGAATCAGCCCCAGCATTTT.

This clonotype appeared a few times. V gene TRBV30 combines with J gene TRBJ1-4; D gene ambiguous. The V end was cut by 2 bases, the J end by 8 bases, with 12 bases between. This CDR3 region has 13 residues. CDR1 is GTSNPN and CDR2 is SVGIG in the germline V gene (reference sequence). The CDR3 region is CAWSRTSREKLFF. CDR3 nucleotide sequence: TGTGCCTGGAGTCGGACCTCGAGAGAAAAACTGTTTTTT. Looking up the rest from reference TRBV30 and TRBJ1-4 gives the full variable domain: SQTIHQWPATLVQPVGSPLSLECTVEGTSNPNLYWYRQAAGRGLQLLFYSVGIGQISSEVPQNLSASRPQDRQFILSSKKLLLSDSGFYLCAWSRTSREKLFFGSGTQLSVL.

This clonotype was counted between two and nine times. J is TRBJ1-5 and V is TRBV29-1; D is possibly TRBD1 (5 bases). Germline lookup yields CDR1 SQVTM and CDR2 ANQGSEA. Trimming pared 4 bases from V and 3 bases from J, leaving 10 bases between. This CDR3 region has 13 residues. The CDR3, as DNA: TGCAGCGTTGTGTGGGGGGTCAATCAGCCCCAGCATTTT. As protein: CSVVWGVNQPQHF.

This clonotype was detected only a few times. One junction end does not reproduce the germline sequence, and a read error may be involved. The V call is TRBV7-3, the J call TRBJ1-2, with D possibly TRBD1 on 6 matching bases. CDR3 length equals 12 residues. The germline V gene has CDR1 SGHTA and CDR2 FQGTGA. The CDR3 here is CASSFGQPLSFF. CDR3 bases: TGTGCCAGCAGCTTCGGACAGCCTTTATCCTTCTTC.